These 32 T cell receptor beta chains were all obtained from the same sample, sequenced in a study of T cells in women clearing cervical HPV infection. Produced via immunoSEQ multiplex PCR; TCRdb's table is partial and in-frame only. This table holds approximately 39,000 clones. The sequenced sample was blood buffy coat. These receptors were taken from a woman between 18 and 69 years old with a cervical HPV16 infection that either progressed to CIN3+ or cleared (not recorded which).

About this clone: The CDR3 goes on 3 residues after the read ends, and that part is filled in from the germline J gene. The V and J genes are TRBV19 and TRBJ2-2; D is perhaps TRBD1 (6 bases). The germline CDR1 and CDR2 sequences are LNHDA and SQIVND (reference sequence). The V end was cut by 5 bases, the J end by 5 bases, with 12 bases between. This CDR3 contains 14 residues. The chain's CDR3 is CASSSGVLTGELFF. CDR3 DNA, as far as it was read: TGTGCCAGTAGTTCAGGGGTCTTGACCGGGGAG.

The covered CDR3 bases are TGTGCCAGCAACAGCGGGGGTCAGTCCTACAATGAG. This encodes CASNSGGQSYNE. The entire CDR3 is CASNSGGQSYNEQFF. The V gene is TRBV2, the J gene TRBJ2-1; 8 bases are a match to TRBD2. The read ends 3 residues early relative to the CDR3; the germline J gene fills the gap. Germline loops: CDR1 SNHLY, CDR2 FYNNEI. V trimming: 7 bases; J trimming: 1 base; junction bases outside the gene matches: 6. This CDR3 contains 15 residues.

With regard to this clone: The missing CDR3 end, 3 residues past where the read stops, is filled in from the germline J gene. The V gene is TRBV23-1, the J gene TRBJ2-3; D is ambiguous. TRBV23-1 is filed as an ORF, its function uncertain. The CDR3 length is 13 residues. The germline V and J ends were trimmed by 3 bases and 6 bases, with 10 bases remaining between them. CDR3 region: CASSQRWRDTQYF. The sequenced CDR3 bases are TGCGCCAGCAGTCAGAGGTGGCGGGATACG.

Remarks on this clone: The read halts 3 residues ahead of the CDR3 end, with the missing end drawn from the germline J gene. The rearrangement links TRBV2 to TRBJ2-2; D unresolved. Per the germline V gene, CDR1 is SNHLY and CDR2 is FYNNEI. This CDR3 region has 15 residues. The covered CDR3 bases are TGTGCCTCCCGCCGTGAGGCCCTCAATAATTCACCG. This sequence encodes CASRREALNNSP. The complete CDR3 reads CASRREALNNSPLFF.

Concerning this clone: The read comes to an end 3 residues before the CDR3 does, leaving the germline J gene to fill in the end. This chain uses TRBV7-3 with TRBJ1-1; 8 bases agree with TRBD1. The CDR3 covers 13 residues. Per the germline V gene, CDR1 is SGHTA and CDR2 is FQGTGA. The CDR3 spells CASSLQGAETAFF. CDR3 DNA (partial): TGTGCCAGCAGCTTACAGGGGGCAGAGACA.

The CDR3 here is CAISEGQGARETYTF. The part of the CDR3 DNA that was read is TGTGCCATCAGTGAAGGACAGGGGGCCAGGGAGACC. The chain links TRBV10-3 to TRBJ1-2, with 11 bases aligning to TRBD1. The read gets to within 3 residues of the CDR3 end, and the germline J gene fills in the rest. Germline V CDR1 and CDR2: ENHRY, SYGVKD. There are 15 residues in the CDR3.

About this clone: The missing CDR3 end, 3 residues past where the read stops, is filled in from the germline J gene. The rearrangement uses TRBV6-2 or TRBV6-3 and TRBJ2-3, with 10 bases that match TRBD2. The CDR3 extends over 16 amino acids. Looked up from germline, CDR1 is MNHEY and CDR2 is SVGEGT. The V gene end was trimmed by 6 bases and the J gene end by 2 bases; junction bases not matched to a gene: 8. The CDR3 protein is CASSFLAGGLTDTQYF. The CDR3 DNA, read in part, is TGTGCCAGCAGCTTTTTAGCGGGGGGCCTCACAGATACG.

To note about this clone: The sequenced fragment ends 3 residues before the CDR3 boundary, so the rest is inferred from the germline J gene. The gene calls are TRBV12-3 or TRBV12-4 and TRBJ2-3, with TRBD2 identical over 12 bases. This CDR3 is built from 15 residues. The part of the CDR3 DNA that was read is TGTGCCAGCAGTCCCGGACTAGCGGGGTCTGAGACG. It encodes CASSPGLAGSET. The entire CDR3 protein is CASSPGLAGSETQYF.

The CDR3 spells CSVPGTVSYGYTF. Incomplete CDR3 DNA: TGCAGCGTTCCCGGGACAGTCTCCTATGGC. This rearrangement joins TRBV29-1 to TRBJ1-2; 7 nucleotides align to TRBD1. The CDR3 end falls 3 residues outside the read, so it is completed with the germline J gene. Germline V gene data show CDR1 as SQVTM and CDR2 as ANQGSEA. The CDR3 sequence is 13 residues long. V shed 5 bases, J shed 4 bases, and the junction held 7 bases outside the gene matches.

A note on this clone: The CDR3 is cut off 3 residues early in the read; its end comes from the germline J gene. V and J are TRBV7-9 and TRBJ1-2; TRBD1 is a possible D gene (5 bases). The CDR3 sequence is 15 residues long. CDR1 and CDR2 (germline): SEHNR, FQNEAQ (reference sequence). CDR3 DNA (partial): TGTGCCAGCAGCGTCGGGGACTACTCCACAGATACC. Translating it yields CASSVGDYSTDT. The CDR3 reads in full as CASSVGDYSTDTYTF.

About this clone itself: Read coverage stops 3 residues before the CDR3 terminus; the germline J gene supplies the remainder. The rearrangement uses TRBV2 and TRBJ2-7; the match to TRBD2 covers 10 bases. Germline loops: CDR1 SNHLY, CDR2 FYNNEI. CDR3 length: 14 residues. V was pared by 8 bases and J by 5 bases, with 9 bases of the junction left unmatched. CDR3 DNA, as far as it was read: TGTGCCAGCGAAGTAGCGGGGGGCCTCGACGAG. As protein: CASEVAGGLDE. From start to end, the CDR3 is CASEVAGGLDEQYF.

Notes on this clone: The read is 3 residues too short to cover the CDR3 end, so that end is filled in from the germline J gene. The V gene is TRBV7-3, the J gene TRBJ2-2, with D tentatively TRBD2 (6 bases). CDR3 length equals 16 residues. Germline CDR1 and CDR2: SGHTA and FQGTGA. V lost 4 bases to trimming and J lost 5 bases, with 17 bases between them. The CDR3 bases that were read are TGTGCCAGCAGCTCAAAAGTGGAGGGTAGGACCGGGGAG. Translated: CASSSKVEGRTGE. The CDR3 as a whole reads CASSSKVEGRTGELFF.

With respect to this clone: The CDR3 end falls 3 residues outside the read, so it is completed with the germline J gene. V is TRBV20-1 and J is TRBJ2-1; 9 bases match TRBD2. The V gene end was trimmed by 4 bases and the J gene end by 4 bases; junction bases not matched to a gene: 5. This CDR3 comprises 14 residues. The germline CDR1 and CDR2 sequences are DFQATT and SNEGSKA (reference sequence). The CDR3 DNA, read in part, is TGCAGTGCTATTGCGCGGGGGGGATACAATGAG. As protein: CSAIARGGYNE. The full CDR3 sequence reads CSAIARGGYNEQFF.

CDR3 DNA (partial): TGTGCCAGCAGCTTGGGCGGCAACGGGCAAGAGACC. It yields the protein CASSLGGNGQET. The whole CDR3 protein is CASSLGGNGQETQYF. The V and J genes are TRBV5-4 and TRBJ2-5; D uncertain. The read ends 3 residues early relative to the CDR3; the germline J gene fills the gap. Germline V gene sequence: CDR1 SGHNT, CDR2 YYREEE (reference sequence). There are 15 residues in the CDR3. The V and J ends lost 0 bases and 2 bases respectively, with 11 bases between them.

Details on this clone: Sequencing ends 3 residues short of the CDR3 end; the germline J gene provides the rest. The chain carries TRBV7-7 and TRBJ1-1; possibly TRBD1 for D (5 bases). V lost 5 bases and J 4 bases, leaving 20 bases between the germline ends. Germline CDR1 and CDR2: SSHAT and FNYEAQ (reference sequence). The CDR3 sequence is 16 residues long. The DNA read from the CDR3 is TGTGCCAGCAGCCCCGTGGTCCCTGGGGGGGGCACTGAA. This sequence encodes CASSPVVPGGGTE. The complete CDR3 protein is CASSPVVPGGGTEAFF.

Of note for this clone: The CDR3 extends 3 residues past the end of the read, so its final part is completed from the germline J gene. J is TRBJ2-7 and V is TRBV12-3 or TRBV12-4; D unresolved. The CDR3 has 13 amino acids. Trimming took off 4 bases at V and 2 bases at J, with 9 bases between the two ends. CDR3 bases read: TGTGCCAGCAGTTCTACAGTGACCTACGAG. Protein sequence: CASSSTVTYE. The CDR3 in full is CASSSTVTYEQYF.

As regards this clone: The read terminates 3 residues ahead of where the CDR3 ends, so the germline J gene completes it. The rearrangement links TRBV19 to TRBJ1-5; D is possibly TRBD1 (6 bases). Trimming cost V 2 bases and J 0 bases, with 11 bases left between them. Germline V gene data show CDR1 as LNHDA and CDR2 as SQIVND (reference sequence). CDR3 length equals 16 residues. The part of the CDR3 DNA that was read is TGTGCCAGTAGTATAATCAGGGGAGCTAGCAATCAGCCC. Translation: CASSIIRGASNQP. The complete CDR3 reads CASSIIRGASNQPQHF.

To note about this clone: The read falls 3 residues short of the CDR3 end, and the missing part is taken from the germline J gene. The chain couples TRBV2 to TRBJ2-5; D possibly corresponds to TRBD2 (5 bases). This CDR3 spans 14 amino acids. V was pared by 4 bases and J by 2 bases, with 11 bases between. Germline CDR1 and CDR2: SNHLY and FYNNEI. CDR3 DNA (partial): TGTGCCAGCAGTGCTCCAGGACTGCAAGAGACC. Its protein is CASSAPGLQET. From start to end, the CDR3 is CASSAPGLQETQYF.

Concerning this clone: The read is 3 residues too short to cover the CDR3 end, so that end is filled in from the germline J gene. J is TRBJ2-3 and V is TRBV20-1; 8 nucleotides line up with TRBD2. Germline CDR1 reads DFQATT; CDR2 reads SNEGSKA (reference sequence). The CDR3 loop spans 13 amino acids. The CDR3 DNA, read in part, is TGCAGTGCTCCGGGATCCGGGGGGGAGACG. It specifies CSAPGSGGET. The whole CDR3 region reads CSAPGSGGETQYF.

CDR3 DNA, as far as it was read: TGTGCCTGGAGTGTACCCCCCCCAGGGGAGTTGGACGAG. Translating gives CAWSVPPPGELDE. The entire CDR3 sequence reads CAWSVPPPGELDEQYF. The chain is built from TRBV30 and TRBJ2-7, with D perhaps matching TRBD1 (6 bases). The read comes to an end 3 residues before the CDR3 does, leaving the germline J gene to fill in the end. V gave up 0 bases and J gave up 5 bases, with 20 bases separating them. In germline, CDR1 is GTSNPN, CDR2 SVGIG (reference sequence). This CDR3 is built from 16 residues.

In regard to this clone: The CDR3 goes on 3 residues after the read ends, and that part is filled in from the germline J gene. V gene TRBV28 combines with J gene TRBJ1-2, with D possibly matching TRBD1 (5 bases). This CDR3 has 15 amino acids. Germline V lookup: CDR1 MDHEN, CDR2 SYDVKM. Partial CDR3 DNA: TGTGCCAGCAGTCTCAGCGGGGGGGAACGCAACGGC. Amino acid sequence: CASSLSGGERNG. From start to end, the CDR3 is CASSLSGGERNGYTF.

The DNA read from the CDR3 is TGTGCCAGCAGCTTCGGGGGGGGCACAGGTGGTAATGAAAAG. It codes for CASSFGGGTGGNEK. The entire CDR3 is CASSFGGGTGGNEKLFF. The gene calls are TRBV7-6 and TRBJ2-2; TRBD2 agrees at 8 bases. The read comes to an end 3 residues before the CDR3 does, leaving the germline J gene to fill in the end. The germline CDR1 and CDR2 sequences are SGHVS and FNYEAQ. The CDR3 covers 17 residues.

On this clone: The sequenced fragment ends 3 residues before the CDR3 boundary, so the rest is inferred from the germline J gene. The chain couples TRBV28 to TRBJ2-2, with TRBD1 as a possible D gene (6 bases). CDR1 is MDHEN and CDR2 is SYDVKM in the germline V gene. CDR3 length equals 16 residues. Trimming left V 8 bases short and J 0 bases short, with 16 bases between. The CDR3 bases that were read are TGTGCCAGCCGCCAACTGACAGGTGCGAACACCGGGGAG. It specifies CASRQLTGANTGE. The entire CDR3 is CASRQLTGANTGELFF.

On this clone itself: The read gets to within 3 residues of the CDR3 end, and the germline J gene fills in the rest. The gene calls are TRBV20-1 and TRBJ2-7; TRBD1 matches at 7 bases. In germline, CDR1 is DFQATT, CDR2 SNEGSKA (reference sequence). The CDR3 consists of 14 residues. With V trimmed by 4 bases and J by 2 bases, 8 bases remained unmatched. This chain's CDR3 is CSAKKGQLTYEQYF. The DNA read from the CDR3 is TGCAGTGCTAAAAAGGGACAGCTAACCTACGAG.

Of note for this clone: The read ends 3 residues early relative to the CDR3; the germline J gene fills the gap. The chain links TRBV5-4 to TRBJ1-1; D might be TRBD1 (6 bases). The germline gives CDR1 SGHNT, CDR2 YYREEE (reference sequence). V was cut by 6 bases and J by 3 bases, with 18 bases left in between. CDR3 length: 15 amino acids. The DNA read from the CDR3 is TGTGCCAGCACCCCGAGGGGGGGGGCGGACACTGAA. The encoded protein is CASTPRGGADTE. The full CDR3 is CASTPRGGADTEAFF. Using reference TRBV5-4 and TRBJ1-1 for the parts outside the CDR3, the full variable domain is ETGVTQSPTHLIKTRGQQVTLRCSSQSGHNTVSWYQQALGQGPQFIFQYYREEENGRGNFPPRFSGLQFPNYSSELNVNALELDDSALYLCASTPRGGADTEAFFGQGTRLTVV.

As for this clone: The read is 3 residues too short to cover the CDR3 end, so that end is filled in from the germline J gene. The V call is TRBV7-6, the J call TRBJ1-2, with TRBD1 matching over 8 bases. From germline, CDR1 is SGHVS and CDR2 FNYEAQ. The CDR3 sequence is 15 residues long. The part of the CDR3 DNA that was read is TGTGCCAGCAGCATTGGACAGGGAGGTTACAATGAC. Protein product: CASSIGQGGYND. The whole CDR3 protein is CASSIGQGGYNDYTF.

Regarding this clone: The DNA ends 3 residues before the CDR3 does, and the rest of the CDR3 is filled in from the germline J gene. The chain couples TRBV7-9 to TRBJ2-1; 9 positions agree with TRBD1. Per germline, CDR1 SEHNR and CDR2 FQNEAQ (reference sequence). The CDR3 covers 14 residues. Trimming at V came to 3 bases and at J to 8 bases, leaving 5 bases not matched to a gene. CDR3 residues: CASSLSTGGDEQFF. The DNA read from the CDR3 is TGTGCCAGCAGCTTGAGCACAGGGGGCGATGAG.

In terms of frequency, this clone is medium-sized (0.01 to 0.1%). The DNA read from the CDR3 is TGTGCCAGTAGTATAACAATGAACACTGAA. Translated, it gives CASSITMNTE. The CDR3 in its entirety is CASSITMNTEAFF. The chain joins TRBV19 to TRBJ1-1; D is uncertain. The sequenced fragment ends 3 residues before the CDR3 boundary, so the rest is inferred from the germline J gene. This CDR3 is 13 amino acids long. V dropped 2 bases and J dropped 0 bases, with 4 bases sitting between them. CDR1 and CDR2 from the germline V gene are LNHDA and SQIVND (reference sequence).

On this clone itself: The CDR3 end lies 3 residues beyond the end of the read and is filled in from the germline J gene. This chain connects TRBV4-2 to TRBJ2-2, with a possible D match to TRBD2 (8 bases). In germline, CDR1 is LGHNA, CDR2 YNFKEQ. This CDR3 has 18 residues. V shed 1 base and J shed 7 bases, with 22 bases lying between them. The sequenced CDR3 bases are TGTGCCAGCAGCCAAGCACAGGGGCCCGGGGGGGCGGGCGGGGAG. This translates into CASSQAQGPGGAGGE. The complete CDR3 sequence is CASSQAQGPGGAGGELFF.

Concerning this clone itself: The read falls 3 residues short of the CDR3 end, and the missing part is taken from the germline J gene. V is TRBV7-9 and J is TRBJ2-1, with 7 bases aligning to TRBD1. Germline values: CDR1 SEHNR, CDR2 FQNEAQ (reference sequence). The CDR3 contains 12 residues. The V segment lost 9 bases and the J segment 5 bases; nucleotides outside the gene matches: 4. CDR3 bases read: TGTGCCAGTAACGACAGGGACAATGAG. Encoded protein: CASNDRDNE. The full CDR3 protein reads CASNDRDNEQFF.

About this clone: With the read ending 3 residues before the CDR3 end, the germline J gene is used to fill in that end. The chain combines TRBV19 with TRBJ2-2, with TRBD2 matching 12 bases. V lost 1 base, J lost 4 bases, and 7 bases stayed unmatched. The CDR3 is made up of 18 amino acids. The germline V gene has CDR1 LNHDA and CDR2 SQIVND (reference sequence). The DNA read from the CDR3 is TGTGCCAGTAGTATAGTGGCTAGCGGGGGGGCGCTCACCGGGGAG. Protein sequence: CASSIVASGGALTGE. The CDR3, in full, reads CASSIVASGGALTGELFF.

A remark on this clone: The missing CDR3 end, 3 residues past where the read stops, is filled in from the germline J gene. The chain uses TRBV6-2 or TRBV6-3 and TRBJ1-2; D might be TRBD1 (5 bases). Trimming took off 9 bases at V and 7 bases at J, with 15 bases between the two ends. CDR3 length: 12 residues. Germline-derived CDR1 and CDR2 are MNHEY and SVGEGT. CDR3 loop: CASNAGLSGYTF. CDR3 DNA, as far as it was read: TGTGCCAGTAACGCAGGGTTGTCTGGC.